This record covers a single TCR beta chain. This clone appeared a single time. Its antigen specificity is not known. No base qualities exist here, and no much larger clone lies one base off it. In total, 666 healthy bone marrow donors made up the cohort. Cohort members were all nominally healthy when sampled, although unrecorded immune exposures were likely present. Of the 700 or so cohort members, around 290 had a positive CMV serostatus and about 350 had a negative one, while no CMV serostatus was recorded for the donor. Every donor gave a peripheral blood sample, and the peripheral blood mononuclear cells from that sample were used for TCR beta sequencing. The Qiagen DNeasy Blood Extraction Kit was used to extract genomic DNA from the blood cell samples. Library construction relied on the immunoSEQ multiplex PCR assay. A mixture of 60 forward primers for TCR Vbeta segments and 13 reverse primers for TCR Jbeta segments was used in the multiplex PCR. The CDR3 region of rearranged TCR beta genes was amplified from genomic DNA with a multiplex PCR assay. The Illumina HiSeq System was used to sequence the amplified TCR beta libraries as 87-base-pair reads. The original methods were these. A later analysis counted some 74 million unique TCR beta chains across the 640 or so repertoires, and around 9.9 million of these chains were shared by at least two donors. A nearest-neighbor algorithm error-corrected the raw reads and collapsed the reads into unique sequences, merging closely related sequences to remove PCR and sequencing errors. V, D and J gene segments were assigned by aligning CDR3 sequences to IMGT reference sequences. For a sequence to be retained, a match of at least six nucleotides was required to both a V gene segment and a J gene segment. A rearrangement counted as productive if the CDR3 had no stop codons and remained in frame with V and J, and every other rearrangement counted as non-productive. CDR3 was defined according to IMGT convention as the region running from the second conserved V-encoded cysteine to the conserved J-encoded phenylalanine. In an earlier analysis of 550 to 650 of the donors, sequences lacking an unambiguous match to a single V gene segment were excluded. An earlier analysis of 587 of the donors called V segments functional above 56.7% productive rearrangements and segregating when the between-donor standard deviation exceeded 5%. A statistical classification framework was built for diagnosing cytomegalovirus status from the catalog of TCR beta chain sequences. In a later analysis, V and J genes were assigned by comparing TCR nucleotide sequences against IMGT/GENE-DB human TR gene sequences. In a later analysis, CDR3 sequences and most-parsimonious VDJ recombination scenarios were assigned using the TCRdist pipeline. In a later analysis, each TCR beta chain was defined by its CDR3 amino acid sequence together with its V-gene family, and reads without a unique V-gene family were excluded. In a later analysis, fewer than 650 highly shared, low-generation-probability nucleotide sequences were removed to address suspected cross-contamination and a sequencing artifact. In a later analysis, a clonal expansion index was calculated for each public chain from normalized within-repertoire ranks of inferred template counts. A later analysis computed generation probabilities with a VDJ recombination model fitted to out-of-frame rearrangements, and checked the results against IGoR. Hypergeometric tests were used in a later analysis to score TCR-TCR, TCR-HLA and TCR-CMV co-occurrence, with a repertoire-size bias correction applied to the TCR pairs. A later analysis estimated false discovery rates by permuting HLA or CMV assignments 20 times. In a later analysis, co-occurring TCRs were grouped using DBSCAN, with TCRdist sequence similarity added in when clustering inside HLA-allele-positive subsets. Co-occurrence clustering excluded repertoires with fewer than 30,000 or more than 120,000 public chains, plus five with anomalous nucleotide sharing. What TCRdb holds here is the immuneACCESS table cut down to in-frame rearrangements. Part of the clones is not present; checked against another copy, under half of the missing clones reflect an unresolved V gene, and the others are unexplained. The V and J calls and clone size were taken over from that table, and D and trimming were inferred from the DNA. The sample has 120,000 or so clones on record, over 60% of them singletons. Clones ranked in the top ten supply about 3.7% of the sample.

These data are taken from a study of cytomegalovirus exposure and HLA in healthy donors (dated by TCRdb to 2017 to 2019). Turning to the overall study: In an earlier analysis of 587 of the donors, under 300 Gb of sequence data and 120 million or so unique TCR beta sequences from about 179 million T cells were reported. About 300 gigabases of sequencing data and 70 million to 95 million unique TCR sequences made up an early release that covered approximately 650 HLA-typed donors. The genetic ancestry cluster associated with self-reported Caucasian donors included over 65% of the roughly 410 genotyped donors. The aim of the study was to test whether cataloging public T cell receptors could identify signatures of past pathogen exposure. Using immunosequencing, the study profiled T cell repertoires from 640 or so subjects and related those repertoires to cytomegalovirus serostatus. A separate validation cohort of over a hundred different subjects was used in addition to the roughly 640-subject first cohort. To predict cytomegalovirus infection status, the study brought together high-throughput TCR immunosequencing, statistical association of individual TCRs with disease status, and machine learning. A later analysis re-examined previously published TCR beta repertoires from 600 to 700 donors and added high-resolution HLA genotyping to investigate patterns of TCR occurrence. The later analysis used no new phenotypic data to find candidate immune exposures, relying instead on TCR beta sequences and their occurrence across donors. To decide whether each TCR beta V gene segment behaved as functional or pseudogenic, an earlier analysis of approximately 600 of the donors relied on high-throughput TCR beta sequencing. Donor age, sex, ethnicity and CMV serostatus were compiled together with the repertoire data. A later genetic analysis used genome-wide SNP genotypes for 398 of the 666 donors, treating that subset as a discovery cohort. All discovery cohort repertoires had been generated using a single sequencing platform. Both class I and class II loci were covered by HLA typing, at four-digit resolution. The number of donors typed differed by locus, with about 620-630 for A, B, C, DRB1 and DQB1, roughly 550 for DQA1, 600 to 610 for DPA1, and around 430 for DPB1. Four or five DR-DQ haplotypes were handled as single units for association and clustering, since linkage in the cohort was strong. Among some 410 genotyped donors of the cohort, an average of 235,054 unique TCR beta nucleotide sequences were sequenced per donor, roughly a sixth of them non-productive. The study at large found these results: A later analysis found that most CMV-associated TCR beta chains appeared HLA-restricted, with HLA associations seemingly driven largely by CMV exposure. In this cohort, only TCR beta chains were sequenced, and detectable features were limited by the absence of alpha or paired-chain data. A further reported finding was that TCR beta sequences accurately predicted the HLA-A and HLA-B alleles for most subjects in the first cohort. In a later analysis, HLA-associated TCR beta chains showed more clonal expansion and lower generation probabilities than non-associated chains that were equally common. A later genetic analysis associated a missense DCLRE1C variant with V-gene and J-gene trimming of TCR beta chains, and an independent cohort replicated the association. It was suggested by the authors that the approach could potentially be generalized to other disease states and immunological phenotypes. In both the original and validation cohorts, the classifier was reported to diagnose cytomegalovirus status with high specificity and sensitivity. A group of highly shared sequence variants was considered likely to be a technical artifact of the sequencing pipeline. Because counts were too low, some 16 rarely observed V segments, including chromosome 9 orphons, were excluded from the earlier analysis of 587 of the donors. Some IMGT-functional V segments, including TRBV6-2 and TRBV6-3, could not be distinguished by the 87-base-pair reads and were therefore excluded. When HLA alleles, especially DR and DQ, strongly co-occurred, TCR associations were difficult to assign to individual alleles. A later analysis associated 15,000 to 20,000 TCR beta sequences with specific HLA alleles at a false discovery rate of 0.05. In an earlier analysis of some 500 of the donors, most TCR beta V segments appeared in productive rearrangements about 90% or about 30% of the time, broadly matching IMGT annotations. Most TCR sequences were seen in very few donors, while some public TCRs were found in many individuals. A total of 150 to 200 TCR beta chains were listed by the study as associated with cytomegalovirus. A later analysis reported that several top co-occurrence clusters appeared linked to parvovirus B19, influenza, CMV and Epstein-Barr virus. For the cohort, immune exposure information was limited to CMV serostatus. Because HLA typing was missing for some donors at each locus, association tests included only the typed subset. A later analysis found that TCR association rates varied across HLA loci, with DRB1 alleles showing the most associated TCRs and HLA-C alleles the fewest. In vitro tests confirmed that a few of the cytomegalovirus-associated TCR beta chains recognize cytomegalovirus antigens. Compared with the 666-donor mean, donors in an Asian-associated ancestry cluster had fewer N-insertions in productive TCRs, according to a later genetic analysis. Sequencing depth was assumed to be roughly uniform across donors in the presence/absence analyses, though that assumption may not hold. Linkage disequilibrium might explain the correlated functional status among segregating V segments, but an unknown experimental factor could not be ruled out.

CDR1 and CDR2 are read off the germline V gene as SGHNT and YENEEA. The CDR3 sequence holds 16 residues, the cysteine and phenylalanine included. Only CDR3 DNA remains: 48 bases, in frame from the first base. V is pruned by 5 bases and J by 2 bases, leaving 6 bases of the junction without a gene match. The chain joins TRBV11-3 to TRBJ2-1, and TRBD2 matches 10 of the central bases. The TCR comes from a human donor in good health. Sequenced sample: PBMCs. At the DNA level, the sequence is TGTGCCAGCAGCCCTCTAGCGGGAGTCCCCTACAATGAGCAGTTCTTC. Translated, this is CASSPLAGVPYNEQFF. The full variable domain, with segments outside the CDR3 supplied by the reference TRBV11-3 and TRBJ2-1 proteins, appears as EAGVVQSPRYKIIEKKQPVAFWCNPISGHNTLYWYLQNLGQGPELLIRYENEEAVDDSQLPKDRFSAERLKGVDSTLKIQPAELGDSAVYLCASSPLAGVPYNEQFFGPGTRLTVL.